This T cell receptor beta chain was observed in a study of T cell responses to AZD1222 COVID-19 vaccine. Study-wide results and caveats: Baseline testing showed seropositivity in only 5 or 6 AZD1222 recipients.

This clone came up a few times. Its matching antigen is unknown. Second-dose timings of about 4 or about 12 weeks were pooled. Between the trimmed V and J ends, which lost 6 bases and 2 bases, there was a span of 12 bases. This CDR3 spans 13 amino acids. Germline CDR1 reads SGHKS; CDR2 reads YYEKEE (reference sequence). The data were produced by immunoSEQ multiplex PCR, yet TCRdb's version contains in-frame clones alone and is incomplete. The sample holds about 120,000 clones; about 88% are singletons and the top ten take 3%. The source of this sequence is an adult who received the AZD1222 COVID-19 vaccine. Sequencing was performed on peripheral blood, taken 28 days after the second AZD1222 dose. This rearrangement joins TRBV5-5 to TRBJ2-7; possibly TRBD1 for D (6 bases). The DNA for the CDR3 is TGTGCCAGCAACAAACAGGGTACCTACGAGCAGTACTTC. This sequence encodes CASNKQGTYEQYF.